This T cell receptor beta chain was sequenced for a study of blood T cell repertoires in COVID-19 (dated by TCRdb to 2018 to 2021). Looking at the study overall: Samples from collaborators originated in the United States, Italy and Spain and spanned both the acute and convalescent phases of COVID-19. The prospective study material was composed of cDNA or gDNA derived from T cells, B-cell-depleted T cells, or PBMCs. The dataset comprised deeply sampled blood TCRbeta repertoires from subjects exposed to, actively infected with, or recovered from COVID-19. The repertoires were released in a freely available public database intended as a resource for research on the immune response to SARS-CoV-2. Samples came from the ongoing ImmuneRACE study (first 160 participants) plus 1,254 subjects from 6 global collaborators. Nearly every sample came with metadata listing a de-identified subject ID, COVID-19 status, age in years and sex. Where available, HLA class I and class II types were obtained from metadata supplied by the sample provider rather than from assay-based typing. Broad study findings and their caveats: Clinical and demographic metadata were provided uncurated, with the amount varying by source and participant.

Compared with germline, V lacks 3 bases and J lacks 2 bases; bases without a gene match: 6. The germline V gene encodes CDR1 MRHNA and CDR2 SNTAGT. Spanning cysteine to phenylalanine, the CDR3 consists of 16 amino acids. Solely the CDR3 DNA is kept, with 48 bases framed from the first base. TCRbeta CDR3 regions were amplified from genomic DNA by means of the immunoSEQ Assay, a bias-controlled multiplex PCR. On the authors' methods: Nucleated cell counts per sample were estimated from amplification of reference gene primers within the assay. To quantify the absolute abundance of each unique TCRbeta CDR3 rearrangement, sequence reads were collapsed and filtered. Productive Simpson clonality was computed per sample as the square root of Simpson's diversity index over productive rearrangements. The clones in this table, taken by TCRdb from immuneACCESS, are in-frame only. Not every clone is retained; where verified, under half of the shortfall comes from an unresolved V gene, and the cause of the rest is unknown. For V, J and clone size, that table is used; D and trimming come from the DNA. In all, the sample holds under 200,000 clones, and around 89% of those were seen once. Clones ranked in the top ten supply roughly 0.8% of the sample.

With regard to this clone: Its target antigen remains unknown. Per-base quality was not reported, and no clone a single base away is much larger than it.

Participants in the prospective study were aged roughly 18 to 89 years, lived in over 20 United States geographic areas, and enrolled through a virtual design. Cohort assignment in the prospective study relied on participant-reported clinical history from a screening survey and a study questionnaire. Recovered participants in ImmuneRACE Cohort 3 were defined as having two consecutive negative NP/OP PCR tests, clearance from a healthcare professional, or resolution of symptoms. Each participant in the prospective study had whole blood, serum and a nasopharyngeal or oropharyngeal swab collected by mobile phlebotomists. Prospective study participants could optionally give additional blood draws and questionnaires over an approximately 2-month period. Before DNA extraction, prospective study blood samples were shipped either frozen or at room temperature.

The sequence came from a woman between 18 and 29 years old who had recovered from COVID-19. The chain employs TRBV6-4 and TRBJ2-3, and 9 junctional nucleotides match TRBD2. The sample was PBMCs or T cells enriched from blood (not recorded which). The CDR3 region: CASSESAGGPTDTQYF. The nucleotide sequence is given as TGTGCCAGCAGTGAATCGGCGGGAGGGCCCACAGATACGCAGTATTTT.